Listed below are T cell receptor beta chains from one sample, sequenced in a study of immune evolution from preneoplasia to lung adenocarcinoma. Sequencing used immunoSEQ multiplex PCR; TCRdb keeps in-frame clones, though not all of them. The sample holds roughly 3,500 clones, about 70% seen once. Sequencing was done on a sample of FFPE minimally invasive lung adenocarcinoma tissue. The receptors derive from a person aged 60-79 years with lung adenocarcinoma. CDR3s include the opening cysteine and the closing phenylalanine or tryptophan. A D gene is named only where the DNA matches it firmly. Size values are once, few and many counts, or a class for expanded clones, and some rows have none.

j_gene	v_gene	abundance	d_gene	CDR3aa	CDR3nt
TRBJ2-5	TRBV5-6	-	-	CASSLGLAVLETQYF	TGTGCCAGCAGCTTGGGACTGGCGGTACTAGAGACCCAGTACTTC
TRBJ2-3	TRBV28	-	TRBD2	CASSHSPGLAGENTQYF	TGTGCCAGCAGTCATAGTCCGGGACTAGCGGGAGAGAATACGCAGTATTTT
TRBJ1-1	TRBV18	-	-	CASSKRRGIENTEAFF	TGTGCCAGCTCCAAACGGAGAGGGATCGAAAACACTGAAGCTTTCTTT
TRBJ2-3	TRBV5-4	-	-	CASSRPGGGDTQYF	TGTGCCAGCAGCCGACCCGGGGGAGGAGATACGCAGTATTTT
TRBJ1-1	TRBV6-1	-	TRBD1	CASSGVQGAGTEAFF	TGTGCCAGCAGTGGAGTGCAGGGGGCGGGCACTGAAGCTTTCTTT
TRBJ2-7	TRBV7-2	-	TRBD2	CASSLTSGPLPAQQYF	TGTGCCAGCAGCCTGACTAGCGGGCCCCTCCCCGCCCAGCAGTACTTC
TRBJ2-3	TRBV2	large	TRBD2	CAGRRGSGSTDTQYF	TGTGCCGGGAGGCGCGGTAGCGGGAGCACAGATACGCAGTATTTT
TRBJ1-3	TRBV27	once	-	CASSLIGKTGGNTIYF	TGTGCCAGCAGTTTAATCGGCAAAACGGGCGGAAACACCATATATTTT
TRBJ1-2	TRBV6-1	-	TRBD1	CASSERRLGTGQGYTF	TGTGCCAGCAGTGAACGGCGGCTGGGGACAGGGCAAGGCTACACCTTC
TRBJ2-2	TRBV9	-	-	CASTTTGNTGELFF	TGTGCCAGCACCACGACAGGGAACACCGGGGAGCTGTTTTTT
TRBJ2-3	TRBV7-9	-	TRBD2	CASSGSGRTDTQYF	TGTGCCAGCAGCGGGAGCGGGAGAACAGATACGCAGTATTTT
TRBJ2-3	TRBV9	-	-	CASSVVSTDTQYF	TGTGCCAGCAGCGTAGTTAGCACAGATACGCAGTATTTT
TRBJ2-1	TRBV2	-	TRBD2	CASTRLAGGPDEQFF	TGTGCCAGCACTAGACTAGCGGGAGGGCCGGATGAGCAGTTCTTC
TRBJ2-3	TRBV19	few	-	CASSMGGGGTDTQYF	TGTGCCAGTAGTATGGGTGGAGGGGGAACAGATACGCAGTATTTT
TRBJ2-1	TRBV19	once	TRBD2	CASSITSGGTSYNEQFF	TGTGCCAGTAGTATCACTAGCGGGGGGACTTCCTACAATGAGCAGTTCTTC
TRBJ1-2	TRBV5-6	-	-	CASSGLDSNYGYTF	TGTGCCAGCAGCGGCCTGGACAGCAACTATGGCTACACCTTC
TRBJ1-1	TRBV29-1	few	-	CSVKDSMNREAFF	TGCAGCGTTAAGGACAGCATGAACAGGGAAGCTTTCTTT
TRBJ1-2	TRBV29-1	-	-	CSVQGSVLGGYTF	TGCAGCGTTCAAGGGTCCGTGTTAGGGGGCTACACCTTC
TRBJ1-2	TRBV2	few	-	CASSEIGASYGYTF	TGTGCCAGCAGTGAAATCGGGGCTAGCTATGGCTACACCTTC
TRBJ1-3	TRBV19	-	-	CASSITGHSGNTIYF	TGTGCCAGTAGTATCACCGGTCACTCTGGAAACACCATATATTTT
TRBJ1-1	TRBV5-1	-	TRBD1	CASSERGQGPGNTEAFF	TGCGCCAGCAGCGAACGGGGACAGGGGCCAGGGAACACTGAAGCTTTCTTT
TRBJ1-5	TRBV6-5	once	-	CASSYSRNSNQPQHF	TGTGCCAGCAGTTACTCCCGTAATAGCAATCAGCCCCAGCATTTT
TRBJ2-5	TRBV19	-	TRBD1	CASSSGQGETQYF	TGTGCCAGTAGTAGCGGACAGGGAGAGACCCAGTACTTC
TRBJ2-3	TRBV10-3	few	-	CAISDVSADTQYF	TGTGCCATCAGTGACGTTTCGGCAGATACGCAGTATTTT
TRBJ1-2	TRBV30	-	-	CAWSRVNYGYTF	TGTGCCTGGAGCAGGGTAAACTATGGCTACACCTTC
TRBJ1-1	TRBV19	-	-	CASSPPGPTEAFF	TGTGCCAGTAGTCCTCCCGGGCCTACCGAAGCTTTCTTT
TRBJ1-5	TRBV7-8	-	TRBD1	CASSDGQGGQPQHF	TGTGCCAGCAGCGATGGACAGGGGGGGCAGCCCCAGCATTTT
TRBJ1-1	TRBV7-9	-	-	CASSLGSNRDTEAFF	TGTGCCAGCAGCTTAGGCTCCAACAGGGACACTGAAGCTTTCTTT
TRBJ1-1	TRBV9	-	-	CASSVGGQMNTEAFF	TGTGCCAGCAGCGTAGGGGGGCAGATGAACACTGAAGCTTTCTTT
TRBJ2-1	TRBV6-1	-	-	CASGGHNEQFF	TGTGCCAGCGGGGGCCACAATGAGCAGTTCTTC
TRBJ2-1	TRBV27	-	-	CASSLWGYNEQFF	TGTGCCAGCAGTTTGTGGGGCTACAATGAGCAGTTCTTC
TRBJ2-7	TRBV5-6	-	-	CASSLARGVEQYF	TGTGCCAGCAGCTTAGCCAGGGGGGTCGAGCAGTACTTC
TRBJ1-1	TRBV7-9	-	-	CASGAQGFTEAFF	TGTGCCAGCGGCGCCCAGGGGTTCACTGAAGCTTTCTTT
TRBJ2-1	TRBV2	large	TRBD2	CASSRSSGSRYEQFF	TGTGCCAGCAGCCGGTCTAGCGGGAGTAGGTATGAGCAGTTCTTC
TRBJ1-2	TRBV29-1	-	-	CSVERHNYGYTF	TGCAGCGTTGAGCGGCATAACTATGGCTACACCTTC
TRBJ2-5	TRBV28	few	-	CASTPPRGTQYF	TGTGCCAGCACCCCACCGCGTGGGACCCAGTACTTC
TRBJ1-1	TRBV19	-	TRBD1	CASRDRAYTEAFF	TGTGCCAGCCGGGACAGGGCGTATACTGAAGCTTTCTTT
TRBJ1-2	TRBV27	-	-	CASAGSRENYGYTF	TGTGCCAGCGCCGGAAGCAGGGAGAACTATGGCTACACCTTC
TRBJ1-4	TRBV15	-	-	CATSRDLSNEKLFF	TGTGCCACCAGCAGAGATCTTTCTAATGAAAAACTGTTTTTT
TRBJ1-3	TRBV29-1	few	-	CSVAQSSGNTIYF	TGCAGCGTTGCGCAGAGCTCTGGAAACACCATATATTTT
TRBJ1-3	TRBV30	once	-	CAWSGPFGNTIYF	TGTGCCTGGAGTGGTCCATTCGGAAACACCATATATTTT